These 16 T cell receptor beta chains share one sample of origin, sequenced in a study of identical twins. MiXCR, applied by TCRdb to the 5' RACE reads, yields one record per CDR3 protein. The table has over 550,000 distinct CDR3 sequences, under 8.5% seen once. This sample also belongs to another study, concerning yellow fever vaccine responses in identical twins.

Sequenced material: PBMCs. The source of these receptors is a woman younger than 35 in good health.

On this clonotype: At one end the junction does not follow the germline gene, possibly because of a read error. This chain connects TRBV3-1 to TRBJ2-1; weak D call: TRBD1 (5 bases). CDR3 length equals 17 residues. The germline V gene has CDR1 LGHDT and CDR2 YNNKEL (reference sequence). CDR3 sequence: CASTQGAQGIWYNEQFF. Written as DNA, the CDR3 is TGTGCCAGCACCCAAGGGGCTCAGGGCATATGGTACAATGAGCAGTTCTTC.

The chain is built from TRBV5-1 and TRBJ2-3; D not resolved. Trimming removed 1 base from V and 2 bases from J, with 14 bases in between. CDR3 length: 16 residues. CDR1 is SGHRS, CDR2 YFSETQ, per germline. The CDR3 sequence is CASSLSSPTFTDTQYF. The CDR3 DNA is TGCGCCAGCAGCTTGTCGTCCCCCACATTCACAGATACGCAGTATTTT.

The CDR3 loop is CASSFPQGAGNEQFF. CDR3 coding DNA: TGTGCCAGCAGCTTCCCCCAGGGGGCGGGGAATGAGCAGTTCTTC. The chain is built from TRBV7-9 and TRBJ2-1, with 8 bases lining up with TRBD1. This CDR3 has 15 amino acids. With 3 bases clipped from V and 7 bases from J, the junction kept 8 bases outside the gene matches. The germline CDR1 and CDR2 sequences are SEHNR and FQNEAQ (reference sequence).

This clonotype was counted at least ten times. The gene calls are TRBV6-1 and TRBJ2-1, with 8 bases identical to TRBD1. Trimming at V came to 5 bases and at J to 7 bases, leaving 4 bases not matched to a gene. There are 13 residues in the CDR3. Germline assignment: CDR1 MNHNS and CDR2 SASEGT. The CDR3 protein is CASSIGQGNEQFF. CDR3 DNA: TGTGCCAGCAGTATAGGACAGGGTAATGAGCAGTTCTTC.

About this clonotype: Given a much more abundant clone one base away, this may be a read error. The rearrangement joins TRBV5-5 to TRBJ2-3, with D perhaps TRBD2 (6 bases). This CDR3 has 14 amino acids. Germline assignment: CDR1 SGHKS and CDR2 YYEKEE (reference sequence). Trimming removed 7 bases at V and 10 bases at J, with 22 bases between. CDR3 protein: CASLLAGPGDAQYF. The DNA for the CDR3 is TGTGCCAGCCTCTTGGCGGGGCCCGGGGATGCGCAGTATTTT.

This clonotype was seen a handful of times. This chain joins TRBV7-9 and TRBJ2-7, with D tentatively TRBD1 (6 bases). V lost 4 bases to trimming and J lost 0 bases, with 16 bases between them. The CDR3 consists of 16 residues. Germline CDR1 SEHNR, CDR2 FQNEAQ (reference sequence). This chain's CDR3 is CASSSTRTASSYEQYF. The CDR3 region has the DNA TGTGCCAGCAGCTCCACCCGGACAGCCAGCTCCTACGAGCAGTACTTC.

This clonotype was seen at least ten times. The chain combines TRBV12-3 or TRBV12-4 with TRBJ1-6; TRBD1 aligns across 8 bases. There are 14 residues in the CDR3. V lost 5 bases and J lost 10; bases outside the gene matches: 7. CDR3 sequence reads: CASSLTRGQSPLHF. CDR3 coding DNA: TGTGCCAGCAGTCTAACCAGGGGGCAGTCACCCCTCCACTTT.

This chain uses TRBV15 with TRBJ2-5; 7 bases line up with TRBD1. Germline V gives CDR1 LNHNV, CDR2 YYDKDF (reference sequence). The CDR3 is made up of 15 amino acids. With 3 bases clipped from V and 1 base from J, the junction kept 5 bases outside the gene matches. Here the CDR3 reads CATSSQRQGQETQYF. The DNA of the CDR3 is TGTGCCACCAGCAGCCAAAGACAGGGCCAAGAGACCCAGTACTTC.

This clonotype came up many times. The chain employs TRBV7-2 and TRBJ1-2; 7 positions match TRBD1. The V gene's germline CDR1 is SGHTA and CDR2 FQGNSA. The CDR3 is 14 residues long. V lost 1 base, J lost 4 bases, and 3 bases stayed unmatched. This CDR3 reads CASSLVGDSYGYTF. As DNA, the CDR3 is TGTGCCAGCAGCTTAGTTGGGGACAGCTATGGCTACACCTTC.

This chain connects TRBV28 to TRBJ2-7, with TRBD2 matching 7 bases. Losses at the gene ends were 2 bases for V and 2 bases for J; bases not matched to a gene: 12. CDR1 and CDR2 from the germline V gene are MDHEN and SYDVKM. The CDR3 covers 17 residues. The CDR3 sequence: CASSLASTGLGAYEQYF. The CDR3 DNA follows: TGTGCCAGCAGTTTAGCGTCAACAGGACTAGGCGCCTACGAGCAGTACTTC.

This clonotype was found a few times. The chain is built from TRBV20-1 and TRBJ1-1; weak D call: TRBD1 (6 bases). Germline V gene data show CDR1 as DFQATT and CDR2 as SNEGSKA (reference sequence). This CDR3 contains 14 residues. V was pared by 8 bases and J by 1 base, with 17 bases between. The CDR3 DNA reads as TGCAGTTCACACCAGGGGTCTGGGAACACTGAAGCTTTCTTT. Translating it yields CSSHQGSGNTEAFF.

V and J are TRBV10-3 and TRBJ2-1; 14 bases fit TRBD2. V lost 6 bases and J lost 3; bases outside the gene matches: 19. The germline gives CDR1 ENHRY, CDR2 SYGVKD. This CDR3 contains 21 residues. The CDR3 DNA reads as TGTGCCATCAGCCCCGATCCCGGGACTAGCGGGAGAGGTTCCCTCTACAATGAGCAGTTCTTC. Protein product: CAISPDPGTSGRGSLYNEQFF.

This clonotype was recorded at least ten times. This rearrangement joins TRBV12-3 or TRBV12-4 to TRBJ2-6, with 9 bases matching TRBD1. V shed 2 bases, J shed 2 bases, and the junction held 4 bases outside the gene matches. The CDR3 contains 17 residues. The CDR3 is CASSLRTGVPGANVLTF. In nucleotides, the CDR3 is TGTGCCAGCAGTTTAAGGACAGGGGTACCTGGGGCCAACGTCCTGACTTTC.

This clonotype came up many times. The chain links TRBV29-1 to TRBJ2-1; unclear D gene. There are 10 residues in the CDR3. V was trimmed by 3 bases and J by 6 bases, leaving 3 bases between them. CDR1 SQVTM and CDR2 ANQGSEA come from the germline V gene. The CDR3 protein is CSVDSNEQFF. Written as DNA, the CDR3 is TGCAGCGTTGACTCCAATGAGCAGTTCTTC.

The chain carries TRBV12-3 or TRBV12-4 and TRBJ2-2, with D tentatively TRBD1 (5 bases). The ends were cut back, 8 bases at V and 1 base at J, with 17 bases in the middle. The CDR3 spans 16 residues. CDR3 DNA sequence: TGTGCCAGCGAAAAGGGGTCGAAGGGGAACACCGGGGAGCTGTTTTTT. It specifies CASEKGSKGNTGELFF.

A few counts support this clonotype. The rearrangement joins TRBV15 to TRBJ2-2; 9 nucleotides line up with TRBD1. V lost 4 bases and J lost 5; bases outside the gene matches: 2. Germline V gene sequence: CDR1 LNHNV, CDR2 YYDKDF (reference sequence). This CDR3 is built from 14 residues. In nucleotides, the CDR3 is TGTGCCACCAGCAACAGGGGGCTTACCGGGGAGCTGTTTTTT. Protein: CATSNRGLTGELFF.